These 16 T cell receptor beta chains were all obtained from the same sample, sequenced in a study of T cell responses to AZD1222 COVID-19 vaccine (dated by TCRdb to the early 2020s). Libraries were built with the immunoSEQ multiplex PCR assay. Entries here come from immuneACCESS through TCRdb and include only in-frame sequences with V and J called. Some clones fail to appear in such tables; in the studies checked, an unresolved V gene covers under half of the shortfall, and the cause of the remainder is unknown. A total of 130,000 or so clones appear in this sample, 93% of them only once. The biggest ten clones account for about 5% of the sample. According to the study, the label for this sample's time point signals: baseline before first vaccination. The material sequenced was peripheral blood, taken on day 0 of AZD1222 vaccination. These receptor sequences come from an adult in good health.

The table lists this clone with a count of one. Here the CDR3 DNA reads TGTGCCAGCAGGAAGGCGAGCTCCTACAATGAGCAGTTCTTC. As protein: CASRKASSYNEQFF. The rearrangement joins TRBV27 to TRBJ2-1, with D hard to call. The CDR3 contains 14 residues. Trimming left V 6 bases short and J 0 bases short, with 9 bases between. The germline V gene encodes CDR1 MNHEY and CDR2 SMNVEV (reference sequence).

The chain uses TRBV11-2 and TRBJ1-2; D is unclear. V lost 5 bases to trimming and J lost 2 bases, with 3 bases between them. Germline assignment: CDR1 SGHAT and CDR2 FQNNGV. CDR3 length: 11 amino acids. CDR3 region: CASSRNYGYTF. DNA for the CDR3: TGTGCCAGCAGCCGAAACTATGGCTACACCTTC.

This chain joins TRBV30 and TRBJ2-7; TRBD1 aligns across 9 bases. The length of the CDR3 is 13 residues. Trimming at V came to 3 bases and at J to 3 bases, leaving 3 bases not matched to a gene. Germline V lookup: CDR1 GTSNPN, CDR2 SVGIG (reference sequence). CDR3 protein: CAWRGQGIYEQYF. The CDR3 DNA sequence: TGTGCCTGGAGAGGACAGGGGATCTACGAGCAGTACTTC. Combining the CDR3 with reference TRBV30 and TRBJ2-7 gives the whole variable domain SQTIHQWPATLVQPVGSPLSLECTVEGTSNPNLYWYRQAAGRGLQLLFYSVGIGQISSEVPQNLSASRPQDRQFILSSKKLLLSDSGFYLCAWRGQGIYEQYFGPGTRLTVT.

The genes are TRBV5-1 and TRBJ2-3; D is unresolved. This CDR3 is 15 amino acids long. Trimming pared 0 bases from V and 0 bases from J, leaving 8 bases between. CDR1 is SGHRS and CDR2 is YFSETQ in the germline V gene. The CDR3 loop reads CASSLDGESTDTQYF. The CDR3 bases are TGCGCCAGCAGCTTGGATGGGGAAAGCACAGATACGCAGTATTTT. Together with reference TRBV5-1 and TRBJ2-3, the CDR3 gives the full variable domain: KAGVTQTPRYLIKTRGQQVTLSCSPISGHRSVSWYQQTPGQGLQFLFEYFSETQRNKGNFPGRFSGRQFSNSRSEMNVSTLELGDSALYLCASSLDGESTDTQYFGPGTRLTVL.

The chain employs TRBV24-1 and TRBJ1-5; D is perhaps TRBD1 (6 bases). The germline V gene encodes CDR1 KGHDR and CDR2 SFDVKD. The length of the CDR3 is 15 residues. V lost 3 bases and J lost 4, with 12 bases in between. CDR3 in DNA: TGTGCCACCAGTGATGAACCGGGACATAATCAGCCCCAGCATTTT. Amino acid sequence: CATSDEPGHNQPQHF.

This chain links TRBV18 with TRBJ2-3, with 15 bases matching TRBD2. Trimming removed 3 bases from V and 3 bases from J; junction bases left unmatched: 7. The CDR3 covers 18 residues. CDR1 and CDR2 (germline): KGHSH, LQKENI. The CDR3 is CASSPDGLAGGHTDTQYF. Here the CDR3 DNA reads TGTGCCAGCTCACCGGACGGACTAGCGGGGGGGCATACAGATACGCAGTATTTT.

The genes are TRBV6-5 and TRBJ1-4; 8 bases align to TRBD1. The CDR3 has 13 amino acids. Germline lookup yields CDR1 MNHEY and CDR2 SVGAGI. With V trimmed by 5 bases and J by 8 bases, 4 bases remained unmatched. The CDR3 here is CASSRTGREKLFF. In DNA form, the CDR3 reads TGTGCCAGCAGTAGGACAGGGAGGGAAAAACTGTTTTTT.

In the case of this clone: At the DNA level, this CDR3 is encoded by other sequences in the same sample as well. The V call is TRBV19, the J call TRBJ1-4; possibly TRBD1 for D (6 bases). CDR1 and CDR2 from the germline V gene are LNHDA and SQIVND (reference sequence). The CDR3 extends over 14 amino acids. Trimming stripped 6 bases from V and 6 bases from J, with 14 bases between. This CDR3 reads CASSKAGAYEKLFF. CDR3 bases: TGTGCCAGTAGCAAGGCGGGGGCGTATGAAAAACTGTTTTTT.

The gene calls are TRBV19 and TRBJ2-1, with D tentatively TRBD2 (7 bases). Between the trimmed V and J ends, which lost 7 bases and 5 bases, there was a span of 24 bases. This CDR3 contains 17 residues. Germline CDR1 LNHDA, CDR2 SQIVND (reference sequence). The CDR3 nucleotides are TGTGCCAGTACCCGAGGCGGGGGCCCAGCTCGGAACAATGAGCAGTTCTTC. Amino acid sequence: CASTRGGGPARNNEQFF.

The chain is built from TRBV9 and TRBJ2-1, with D unresolved. The length of the CDR3 is 15 residues. Germline CDR1 SGDLS, CDR2 YYNGEE. V lost 1 base, J lost 5 bases, and 13 bases lay in between. CDR3 nucleotide sequence: TGTGCCAGCAGCGTATACTCGAGCGCCCACAATGAGCAGTTCTTC. This translates into CASSVYSSAHNEQFF. Drawing the rest from reference TRBV9 and TRBJ2-1, the complete variable domain is DSGVTQTPKHLITATGQRVTLRCSPRSGDLSVYWYQQSLDQGLQFLIQYYNGEERAKGNILERFSAQQFPDLHSELNLSSLELGDSALYFCASSVYSSAHNEQFFGPGTRLTVL.

V gene TRBV28 combines with J gene TRBJ2-2; 7 bases agree with TRBD1. Germline loops: CDR1 MDHEN, CDR2 SYDVKM. With 5 bases clipped from V and 2 bases from J, the junction kept 5 bases outside the gene matches. The CDR3 is 15 amino acids. The CDR3 DNA reads TGTGCCAGCAGTCAGACAGGGATAAACACCGGGGAGCTGTTTTTT. This codes for CASSQTGINTGELFF.

J is TRBJ2-1 and V is TRBV30, with TRBD2 matching over 8 bases. The CDR3 extends over 13 amino acids. Trimming at V came to 7 bases and at J to 3 bases, leaving 5 bases not matched to a gene. Germline lookup yields CDR1 GTSNPN and CDR2 SVGIG (reference sequence). This CDR3 reads CAYTSGRYNEQFF. The CDR3 nucleotides are TGTGCCTACACTAGCGGACGCTACAATGAGCAGTTCTTC.

This clone was seen a few times. The chain employs TRBV29-1 and TRBJ2-7; TRBD1 matches 7 bases. Germline V CDR1 and CDR2: SQVTM, ANQGSEA. This CDR3 contains 12 residues. V was pared by 4 bases and J by 3 bases, with 3 bases of the junction left unmatched. The CDR3 loop is CSVVGGDYEQYF. CDR3 sequence (DNA): TGCAGCGTTGTAGGGGGCGACTACGAGCAGTACTTC.

V usage is TRBV30 and J usage is TRBJ2-1; 10 bases are shared with TRBD2. The germline CDR1 and CDR2 sequences are GTSNPN and SVGIG (reference sequence). There are 15 residues in the CDR3. After removal of 2 bases from V and 5 bases from J, the junction contained 6 bases not matched to a gene. The CDR3 loop is CAWSMGLAYNNEQFF. The CDR3 DNA sequence: TGTGCCTGGAGTATGGGACTAGCGTACAACAATGAGCAGTTCTTC.

The chain combines TRBV7-2 with TRBJ1-5, with D possibly being TRBD1 (6 bases). With 1 base removed from V and 2 bases from J, the gap between germline ends came to 15 bases. Germline V lookup: CDR1 SGHTA, CDR2 FQGNSA. The CDR3 runs 17 residues. In DNA, the CDR3 is TGTGCCAGCAGCTTAGTGGGGGGCCGAGGGGGCAATCAGCCCCAGCATTTT. Its protein product is CASSLVGGRGGNQPQHF.

This sequence joins TRBV11-2 and TRBJ1-1; D unclear. V was shortened by 1 base and J by 4 bases, with 10 bases between the two germline ends. There are 14 residues in the CDR3. Germline V CDR1 and CDR2: SGHAT, FQNNGV. The CDR3 DNA follows: TGTGCCAGCAGCTTAGCGGGGATGGGCACTGAAGCTTTCTTT. Protein product: CASSLAGMGTEAFF.